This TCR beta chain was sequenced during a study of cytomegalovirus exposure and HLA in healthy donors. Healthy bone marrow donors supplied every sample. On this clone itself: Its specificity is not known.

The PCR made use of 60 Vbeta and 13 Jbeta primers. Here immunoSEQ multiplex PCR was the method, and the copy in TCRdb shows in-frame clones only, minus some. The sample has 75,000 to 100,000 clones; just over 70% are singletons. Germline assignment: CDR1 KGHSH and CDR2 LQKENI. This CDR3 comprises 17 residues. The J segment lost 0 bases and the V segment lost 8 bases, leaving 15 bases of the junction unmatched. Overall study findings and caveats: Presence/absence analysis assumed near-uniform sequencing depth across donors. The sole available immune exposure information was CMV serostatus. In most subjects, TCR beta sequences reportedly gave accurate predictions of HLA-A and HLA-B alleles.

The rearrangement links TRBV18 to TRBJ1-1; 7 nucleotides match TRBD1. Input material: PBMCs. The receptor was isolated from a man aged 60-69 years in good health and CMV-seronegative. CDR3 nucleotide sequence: TGTGCCAGCCTAGGGACAGCCGATTATGCCATGAACACTGAAGCTTTCTTT. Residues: CASLGTADYAMNTEAFF.